This T cell receptor (beta chain) is drawn from a study of T-cell memory formation after mild COVID-19. TCRdb independently ran MiXCR on the 5' RACE reads; one entry per CDR3 protein. In the table there are over 45,000 distinct CDR3 sequences, over 8.5% of which are singletons. This clonotype has only a few counts. What it binds is not known. Study conclusions and caveats: In pre-infection memory, a portion of responding clones appeared, which suggested that cross-reactive memory joined. Largely, contracting CD4+ clones fell within CM and EM, and contracting CD8+ clones within EMRA. The authors did not confirm SARS-CoV-2 specificity of second-wave clones peaking day 37. Later expanders leaned toward CD4+, whereas clones contracting from day 15 to 85 were balanced CD4/CD8.

Sequencing was done on a sample of PBMCs or a T cell subset sorted from them (not recorded which). The sequence was obtained from an adult woman who had mild COVID-19 (a few samples of this study predate the infection). Cell type and time point are not known.

In DNA form, the CDR3 reads TGTGCCAGCTCACCACCGAGTACGCCCCGGCAGTATTTT. It codes for CASSPPSTPRQYF. The genes are TRBV18 and TRBJ2-3, with D unresolved. The germline V gene encodes CDR1 KGHSH and CDR2 LQKENI. Between the trimmed V and J ends, which lost 0 bases and 11 bases, there was a span of 12 bases. CDR3 length: 13 amino acids.